This is a list of T cell receptor beta chains from one sample in a study of response to subunit inactivated influenza vaccine. TCRdb analysed the RT-PCR reads with MiXCR anew, one entry per CDR3 protein. The data contain about 500,000 distinct CDR3 sequences, approximately 15% of them seen just once; the ten biggest clones take up about 3%. The sample in question was CD4+ T cells sorted from PBMCs, obtained roughly 24 months after vaccination. These receptors all stem from a man between 50 and 75 years old who received an inactivated influenza vaccine. Both conserved end residues are part of each CDR3.

j_gene	v_gene	CDR3aa
TRBJ1-3	TRBV4-1	CASSQGHAPSGNTIYF
TRBJ2-7	TRBV5-1	CASSLGSGGYEQYF
TRBJ2-1	TRBV7-8	CASSLVSREYVLVF
TRBJ2-3	TRBV20-1	CSAHISGADTQYF
TRBJ2-7	TRBV24-1	CATSDLGPVEQYF
TRBJ2-2	TRBV29-1	CSVKEGTSGPGGELFF
TRBJ2-4	TRBV20-1	CSAGDHRGAKNIQYF
TRBJ2-1	TRBV5-6	CASSFPGLGYNEQFF
TRBJ2-3	TRBV3-1	CASSHPGGDTQYF
TRBJ2-1	TRBV12-3/TRBV12-4	CASAPTAVNEQFF
TRBJ1-6	TRBV29-1	CTRRPGSPLHF
TRBJ1-1	TRBV25-1	CASSDWKGTNTEAFF
TRBJ1-3	TRBV6-1	CASSQGGGSGNTIYF
TRBJ2-1	TRBV29-1	CSVAGTSRYNEQFF
TRBJ2-1	TRBV12-3/TRBV12-4	CASSLGISGKIEQFF
TRBJ2-1	TRBV27	CASSSVTGLPSYNEQFF
TRBJ1-6	TRBV12-3/TRBV12-4	CASSLGEGNSPLHF
TRBJ2-1	TRBV7-6	CASSFRARSSYNEQFF
TRBJ1-5	TRBV2	CASSRDGVFNQPQHF
TRBJ2-7	TRBV20-1	CSASADSGFNEQYF
TRBJ2-6	TRBV9	CASSAGLAGSSGANVLTF
TRBJ2-7	TRBV5-6	CASSPYQRDSSYEQYF
TRBJ2-2	TRBV4-1	CASSQPRRGPGELFF
TRBJ2-2	TRBV7-9	CASSLEASTGELFF
TRBJ2-3	TRBV7-8	CASSLGLAGIDTQYF
TRBJ1-5	TRBV20-1	CSAETAGVQPQHF
TRBJ2-7	TRBV10-3	CAISEQGMSGEQYF
TRBJ2-2	TRBV28	CASSGQANTGELFF
TRBJ2-1	TRBV7-9	CASSPLTGMSYNEQFF
TRBJ2-7	TRBV2	CASKQGFSYEQYF
TRBJ1-6	TRBV11-1	CASSLALGTGFLRPSPLHF
TRBJ2-7	TRBV7-2	CASNSQGATTEQYF